This T cell receptor beta chain was captured by sequencing in a study of early T cells in non-severe SARS-CoV-2 infection. On the study more broadly: The study sequenced bulk RNA from unsorted whole blood, with chains unpaired.

Attachment of unique molecular identifiers was made to individual cDNA molecules. TCRdb itself ran the 5' RACE reads through MiXCR, one entry per CDR3 protein. The sample has some 60,000 distinct CDR3 sequences; roughly 12% are singletons. Broader study findings: Anti-spike CD8 responses were favored in VDJdb matching, and private and CD4 specificities were missed.

V shed 7 bases and J shed 2 bases, with 12 bases lying between them. This CDR3 has 12 amino acids. From germline, CDR1 is SQVTM and CDR2 ANQGSEA. Comment on this clonotype: Its antigen is not known.

This TCR was recovered from an adult who was a healthcare worker with PCR-confirmed SARS-CoV-2 infection or an uninfected control (not recorded which). The chain has TRBV29-1 and TRBJ2-7; D gene ambiguous. The material sequenced was whole blood. CDR3 in amino acids: CSALGRPYEQYF. Here the CDR3 DNA reads TGCAGCGCCCTCGGAAGGCCCTACGAGCAGTACTTC.